What follows describes a single T cell receptor (beta chain). Its antigen is undetermined. These data come from a study of T cell responses to AZD1222 COVID-19 vaccine. Regarding the study as a whole: Spike was spanned by vaccine-associated CD4 TCRs, which were dominant at 160-218 and 743-854.

The CDR3 consists of 16 residues. V shed 4 bases and J 7 bases; nucleotides not matched to a gene: 11. Germline V gene lookup returns CDR1 SGHTA and CDR2 FQGNSA. Repertoires were generated with immunoSEQ multiplex PCR, while TCRdb's copy carries only in-frame clones and drops some. The table shows more than 140,000 clones, with about 93% occurring only once. The source was peripheral blood, collected on day 0 of AZD1222 vaccination. V and J are TRBV7-2 and TRBJ2-5; the match to TRBD2 covers 11 bases. The sequence was obtained from an adult in good health. CDR3 sequence: CASSSPGLAVSGTQYF. Here the CDR3 DNA reads TGTGCCAGCAGCTCGCCGGGACTAGCGGTATCAGGGACCCAGTACTTC.